This TCR beta chain was recorded in a study of cytomegalovirus exposure and HLA in healthy donors. Comment on this clone: Its target is unknown.

Whole-study results and caveats: Presence/absence analyses treated sequencing depth as roughly uniform across donors. Later analysis showed TCR association rates varying by HLA locus, highest for DRB1 and lowest for HLA-C.

PCR was performed using 60 Vbeta and 13 Jbeta primers. Sequenced by immunoSEQ multiplex PCR; TCRdb stores in-frame clones only, minus some. The table lists more than 150,000 clones, approximately 80% of them singletons. Germline-derived CDR1 and CDR2 are KGHSH and LQKENI. This CDR3 region has 13 residues. Trimming shortened V by 4 bases and J by 6 bases, and 9 bases separated the two germline ends. The clonotype was recovered from a woman in her fifties or sixties in good health and CMV-seropositive. Source material: PBMCs. J is TRBJ1-4 and V is TRBV18, with D hard to call. CDR3 DNA: TGTGCCAGCTCACTTCGGACTGATGAAAAACTGTTTTTT. Protein: CASSLRTDEKLFF.